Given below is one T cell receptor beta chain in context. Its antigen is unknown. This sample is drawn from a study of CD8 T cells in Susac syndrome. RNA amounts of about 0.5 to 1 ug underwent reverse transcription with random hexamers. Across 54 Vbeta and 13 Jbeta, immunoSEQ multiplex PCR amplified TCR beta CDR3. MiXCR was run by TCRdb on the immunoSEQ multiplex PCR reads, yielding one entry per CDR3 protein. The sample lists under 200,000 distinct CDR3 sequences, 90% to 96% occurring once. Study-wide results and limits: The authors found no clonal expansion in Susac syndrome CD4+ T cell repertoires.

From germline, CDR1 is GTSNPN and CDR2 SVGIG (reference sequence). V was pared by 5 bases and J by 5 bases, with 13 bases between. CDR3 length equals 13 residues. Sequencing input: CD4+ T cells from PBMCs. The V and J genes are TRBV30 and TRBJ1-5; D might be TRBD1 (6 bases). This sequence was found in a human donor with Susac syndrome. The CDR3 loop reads CAWGGGLDQPQHF. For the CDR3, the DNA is TGTGCCTGGGGGGGCGGACTCGATCAGCCCCAGCATTTT.